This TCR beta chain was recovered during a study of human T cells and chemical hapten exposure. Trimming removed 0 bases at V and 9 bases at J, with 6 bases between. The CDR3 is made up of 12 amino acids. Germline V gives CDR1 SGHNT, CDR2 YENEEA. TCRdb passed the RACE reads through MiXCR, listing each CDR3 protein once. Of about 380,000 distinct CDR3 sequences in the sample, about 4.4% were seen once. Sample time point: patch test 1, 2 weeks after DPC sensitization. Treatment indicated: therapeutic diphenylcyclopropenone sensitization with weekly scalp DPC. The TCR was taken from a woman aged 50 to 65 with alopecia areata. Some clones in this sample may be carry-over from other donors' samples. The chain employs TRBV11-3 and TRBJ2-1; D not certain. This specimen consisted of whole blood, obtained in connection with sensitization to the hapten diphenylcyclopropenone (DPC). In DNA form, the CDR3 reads TGTGCCAGCAGCTTAGATCGGAGTGAGCAGTTCTTC. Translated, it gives CASSLDRSEQFF. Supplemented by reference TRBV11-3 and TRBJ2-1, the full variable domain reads EAGVVQSPRYKIIEKKQPVAFWCNPISGHNTLYWYLQNLGQGPELLIRYENEEAVDDSQLPKDRFSAERLKGVDSTLKIQPAELGDSAVYLCASSLDRSEQFFGPGTRLTVL.